This T cell receptor beta chain was obtained from a study of shared clonotypes between healthy human individuals. TCRdb keeps only in-frame clones here, not all; method: immunoSEQ multiplex PCR. The sample carries some 2.1 million clones, 85% to 95% recorded once. CD45RO-negative, CCR7-selected cells formed the naive CD8 fraction, which excluded terminally differentiated effector memory CD45RA+ cells. Losses at the gene ends were 3 bases for V and 4 bases for J; bases not matched to a gene: 10. There are 17 residues in the CDR3. Germline-derived CDR1 and CDR2 are SGHRS and YFSETQ. Material for sequencing was naive CD8+ T cells from PBMCs. The chain carries TRBV5-1 and TRBJ2-1, with 10 bases matching TRBD2. The sequence was obtained from a man aged 18 to 29 in good health. Some clones in this sample may be carry-over from other donors' samples. CDR3: CASSSSLAGVVYNEQFF. CDR3 nucleotide sequence: TGCGCCAGCAGCTCCTCCCTAGCGGGAGTTGTGTACAATGAGCAGTTCTTC.